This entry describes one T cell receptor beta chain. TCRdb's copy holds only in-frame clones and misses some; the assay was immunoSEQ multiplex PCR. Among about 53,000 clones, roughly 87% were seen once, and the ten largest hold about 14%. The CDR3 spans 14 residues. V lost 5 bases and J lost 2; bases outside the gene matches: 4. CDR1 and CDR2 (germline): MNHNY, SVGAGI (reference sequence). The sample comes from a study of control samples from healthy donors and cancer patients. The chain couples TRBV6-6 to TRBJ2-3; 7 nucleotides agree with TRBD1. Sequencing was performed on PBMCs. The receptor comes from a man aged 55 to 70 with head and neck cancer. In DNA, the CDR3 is TGTGCCAGCAGTAAGGACAGGTACACAGATACGCAGTATTTT. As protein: CASSKDRYTDTQYF.